Below, 27 T cell receptor beta chains from the same sample are listed, as sequenced in a study of blood T cell repertoires in COVID-19. The repertoire was sequenced with immunoSEQ multiplex PCR; TCRdb's copy has only in-frame clones and lacks some. Of approximately 160,000 clones detected, approximately 79% appear once; the ten largest clones hold approximately 7.3%. The material sequenced was PBMCs or T cells enriched from blood (not recorded which). The origin of the receptors is a man aged 45-60 years who had recovered from COVID-19.

A note on this clone: Other DNA sequences within the sample encode an identical CDR3. The V and J genes are TRBV2 and TRBJ2-3; D gene ambiguous. There are 11 residues in the CDR3. Germline V lookup: CDR1 SNHLY, CDR2 FYNNEI. V was trimmed by 5 bases and J by 5 bases, leaving 5 bases between them. The CDR3 DNA follows: TGTGCCAGCAGTCCCTTAGATACGCAGTATTTT. Protein product: CASSPLDTQYF.

J is TRBJ2-1 and V is TRBV27; 8 nucleotides line up with TRBD2. J was trimmed by 13 bases and V by 4 bases; bases with no gene match: 9. This CDR3 is 13 amino acids long. The V gene's germline CDR1 is MNHEY and CDR2 SMNVEV (reference sequence). CDR3 DNA: TGTGCCAGCAGTTATGGACGGGGGGGGCAACAGTTCTTC. It specifies CASSYGRGGQQFF.

The J gene is TRBJ1-6, the V gene TRBV5-1; D possibly corresponds to TRBD1 (6 bases). CDR3 size: 16 residues. The germline CDR1 and CDR2 sequences are SGHRS and YFSETQ. V lost 2 bases and J 7 bases, leaving 16 bases between the germline ends. CDR3 loop: CASSLQGPGWNSPLHF. The CDR3 DNA sequence: TGCGCCAGCAGCTTACAGGGACCAGGGTGGAATTCACCCCTCCACTTT.

This clone appeared a single time. V usage is TRBV9 and J usage is TRBJ2-1; TRBD2 agrees at 10 bases. Germline V gene data show CDR1 as SGDLS and CDR2 as YYNGEE. V shed 0 bases and J 10 bases; nucleotides not matched to a gene: 7. The CDR3 covers 15 residues. CDR3 amino acids: CASSVDPSGGGEQFF. DNA for the CDR3: TGTGCCAGCAGCGTAGACCCTAGCGGGGGAGGCGAGCAGTTCTTC.

This chain joins TRBV6-5 and TRBJ1-3, with unresolved D. Germline V gene sequence: CDR1 MNHEY, CDR2 SVGAGI. Trimming took off 7 bases at V and 0 bases at J, with 13 bases between the two ends. CDR3 length: 15 amino acids. In nucleotides, the CDR3 is TGTGCCAGCAATTCAGGCTCACTCTCTGGAAACACCATATATTTT. It is translated as CASNSGSLSGNTIYF.

This sequence joins TRBV27 and TRBJ1-5, with TRBD1 as a possible D gene (6 bases). The CDR3 runs 18 residues. Germline V gives CDR1 MNHEY, CDR2 SMNVEV (reference sequence). V was clipped by 5 bases and J by 6 bases, with 26 bases between them. CDR3 loop: CASSPYGRKQGSSQPQHF. In DNA form, the CDR3 reads TGTGCCAGCAGTCCCTATGGAAGAAAACAGGGTTCATCTCAGCCCCAGCATTTT.

This chain joins TRBV5-4 and TRBJ2-1; D possibly corresponds to TRBD2 (5 bases). V shed 4 bases and J shed 0 bases, with 17 bases lying between them. Germline CDR1 reads SGHNT; CDR2 reads YYREEE (reference sequence). This CDR3 has 17 amino acids. CDR3 protein: CASSPDVRAASYNEQFF. For the CDR3, the DNA is TGTGCCAGCAGCCCTGACGTGCGGGCTGCCTCCTACAATGAGCAGTTCTTC. The full variable domain, completed using reference TRBV5-4 and TRBJ2-1, is ETGVTQSPTHLIKTRGQQVTLRCSSQSGHNTVSWYQQALGQGPQFIFQYYREEENGRGNFPPRFSGLQFPNYSSELNVNALELDDSALYLCASSPDVRAASYNEQFFGPGTRLTVL.

The J gene is TRBJ1-5, the V gene TRBV7-2, with 10 bases aligning to TRBD1. Germline V gives CDR1 SGHTA, CDR2 FQGNSA. The CDR3 consists of 15 residues. V gave up 5 bases and J gave up 6 bases; unmatched junction bases: 7. CDR3 sequence: CASSPDRGLGQPQHF. CDR3 DNA: TGTGCCAGCAGCCCTGACAGGGGGCTTGGTCAGCCCCAGCATTTT.

V and J are TRBV3-1 (or the pseudogene TRBV3-2) and TRBJ2-7; tentative D call: TRBD1 (5 bases). V gave up 5 bases and J gave up 4 bases, with 9 bases separating them. The CDR3 has 12 amino acids. CDR1 LGHDT and CDR2 YNNKEL come from the germline V gene (reference sequence). CDR3: CASSKQDYEQYF. The CDR3 bases are TGTGCCAGCAGCAAACAGGATTACGAGCAGTACTTC.

This clone is a singleton in its sample. V is TRBV6-1 and J is TRBJ2-1; no firm D call. The CDR3 is made up of 17 amino acids. V lost 3 bases and J 2 bases, leaving 17 bases between the germline ends. Germline V gene sequence: CDR1 MNHNS, CDR2 SASEGT. CDR3 DNA: TGTGCCAGCAGTGAGGGCAGCATGACATCACCCTACAATGAGCAGTTCTTC. Translating it yields CASSEGSMTSPYNEQFF.

This clone was observed a single time. V gene TRBV19 combines with J gene TRBJ2-2, with 10 positions matching TRBD2. Trimming cost V 11 bases and J 5 bases; bases outside gene matches: 8. The germline V gene has CDR1 LNHDA and CDR2 SQIVND (reference sequence). CDR3 length: 14 amino acids. The CDR3 is CAGRLAGETGELFF. The CDR3 region has the DNA TGTGCCGGCCGGCTAGCGGGGGAGACCGGGGAGCTGTTTTTT.

This chain connects TRBV4-1 to TRBJ1-2, with D possibly being TRBD1 (6 bases). Germline assignment: CDR1 MGHRA and CDR2 YSYEKL. The CDR3 has 15 amino acids. The V and J ends lost 3 bases and 1 base respectively, with 12 bases between them. The CDR3 loop reads CASSHGQRFNYGYTF. In nucleotides, the CDR3 is TGCGCCAGCAGCCACGGACAGCGTTTTAACTATGGCTACACCTTC.

The chain recombines TRBV7-2 with TRBJ2-5; 10 bases match TRBD2. The trim removed 1 base at V and 1 base at J, leaving 9 bases unmatched. CDR1 is SGHTA, CDR2 FQGNSA, per germline. The CDR3 extends over 18 amino acids. The CDR3 region has the DNA TGTGCCAGCAGCTTAGTCAGTAGCGGGGGGCCCCGCCAAGAGACCCAGTACTTC. Protein sequence: CASSLVSSGGPRQETQYF.

As DNA, the CDR3 is TGCGCCAGCAGCCAAGATCCCGGTCAGCCCCAGCATTTT. Translation: CASSQDPGQPQHF. The chain joins TRBV5-1 to TRBJ1-5; the D is unclear. Germline V lookup: CDR1 SGHRS, CDR2 YFSETQ. The CDR3 has 13 residues. Trimming pared 4 bases from V and 6 bases from J, leaving 11 bases between. Drawing the rest from reference TRBV5-1 and TRBJ1-5, the complete variable domain is KAGVTQTPRYLIKTRGQQVTLSCSPISGHRSVSWYQQTPGQGLQFLFEYFSETQRNKGNFPGRFSGRQFSNSRSEMNVSTLELGDSALYLCASSQDPGQPQHFGDGTRLSIL.

The J gene is TRBJ1-1, the V gene TRBV19, with D unclear. The CDR3 has 16 amino acids. V shed 6 bases and J shed 0 bases, with 17 bases lying between them. Germline V gene sequence: CDR1 LNHDA, CDR2 SQIVND (reference sequence). The CDR3 protein is CASSQFYSRMNTEAFF. DNA for the CDR3: TGTGCCAGTAGCCAATTCTATTCTCGAATGAACACTGAAGCTTTCTTT. Drawing the rest from reference TRBV19 and TRBJ1-1, the complete variable domain is DGGITQSPKYLFRKEGQNVTLSCEQNLNHDAMYWYRQDPGQGLRLIYYSQIVNDFQKGDIAEGYSVSREKKESFPLTVTSAQKNPTAFYLCASSQFYSRMNTEAFFGQGTRLTVV.

J is TRBJ1-4 and V is TRBV4-2; the D gene is possibly TRBD1 (5 bases). Trimming left V 0 bases short and J 8 bases short, with 16 bases between. The CDR3 sequence is 16 residues long. Germline values: CDR1 LGHNA, CDR2 YNFKEQ. The CDR3 DNA follows: TGTGCCAGCAGCCAAGAAGGTCGGGCAGGGTACGAAAAACTGTTTTTT. It translates to CASSQEGRAGYEKLFF.

V gene TRBV3-1 (or the pseudogene TRBV3-2) combines with J gene TRBJ1-2, with D unclear. The length of the CDR3 is 14 residues. The germline CDR1 and CDR2 sequences are LGHDT and YNNKEL (reference sequence). Trimming cost V 4 bases and J 7 bases, with 16 bases left between them. The CDR3 loop reads CASSLRPRARGYTF. The CDR3 DNA sequence: TGTGCCAGCAGCCTACGCCCGCGCGCACGTGGCTACACCTTC.

The chain is built from TRBV7-3 and TRBJ2-1, with 9 bases fitting TRBD2. The junction had 0 bases not matched to a gene; V was cut back by 1 base and J by 2 bases. Germline V gives CDR1 SGHTA, CDR2 FQGTGA. This CDR3 has 15 residues. CDR3 sequence: CASSLSGGAYNEQFF. The CDR3 DNA sequence: TGTGCCAGCAGCTTAAGCGGGGGGGCCTACAATGAGCAGTTCTTC.

This sequence joins TRBV21-1 and TRBJ2-7; the table names TRBD1, a call not compared with the DNA. TRBV21-1 is labeled a pseudogene. The CDR3 runs to 16 residues. The CDR3 is CASSPRGQASSYEQYF. DNA for the CDR3: TGTGCCAGCAGCCCCAGGGGACAGGCCAGCTCCTACGAGCAGTACTTC.

The CDR3 spells CASSPGTGGRTNEKLFF. The CDR3 region has the DNA TGTGCCAGCAGCCCAGGGACAGGGGGCAGGACTAATGAAAAACTGTTTTTT. The V call is TRBV9, the J call TRBJ1-4; 12 nucleotides align to TRBD1. In germline, CDR1 is SGDLS, CDR2 YYNGEE. The CDR3 has 17 residues. V was clipped by 4 bases and J by 2 bases; unmatched bases: 6.

This clone was seen only a few times. The V call is TRBV7-2, the J call TRBJ2-2; D is undetermined. The CDR3 is 12 amino acids. Germline CDR1 reads SGHTA; CDR2 reads FQGNSA. The V end was cut by 4 bases, the J end by 3 bases, with 3 bases between. CDR3 DNA sequence: TGTGCCAGCAGCTCGGACACCGGGGAGCTGTTTTTT. Translating it yields CASSSDTGELFF. Using reference TRBV7-2 and TRBJ2-2 for the parts outside the CDR3, the full variable domain is GAGVSQSPSNKVTEKGKDVELRCDPISGHTALYWYRQSLGQGLEFLIYFQGNSAPDKSGLPSDRFSAERTGGSVSTLTIQRTQQEDSAVYLCASSSDTGELFFGEGSRLTVL.

J is TRBJ1-6 and V is TRBV4-2; TRBD1 agrees at 9 bases. CDR1 is LGHNA, CDR2 YNFKEQ, per germline. V lost 0 bases to trimming and J lost 8 bases; unmatched junction nucleotides: 5. The CDR3 sequence is 16 residues long. The CDR3 spells CASSQEEDRGYSPLHF. The CDR3 DNA sequence: TGTGCCAGCAGCCAAGAGGAGGACAGGGGTTATTCACCCCTCCACTTT.

This CDR3 is CASRDRWTSPEAFF. The CDR3 coding sequence is TGCGCCAGCAGGGACCGGTGGACATCTCCTGAAGCTTTCTTT. The chain combines TRBV5-1 with TRBJ1-1, with a weak D call TRBD1 (5 bases). Trimming removed 5 bases at V and 6 bases at J, with 17 bases between. Germline CDR1 is SGHRS and CDR2 is YFSETQ. CDR3 length: 14 amino acids.

The CDR3 sequence: CASSYVRTGGGYGYTF. The CDR3 nucleotides read TGTGCCAGCAGTTACGTAAGAACAGGGGGTGGCTATGGCTACACCTTC. This rearrangement joins TRBV6-5 to TRBJ1-2; 8 nucleotides line up with TRBD1. The germline V gene has CDR1 MNHEY and CDR2 SVGAGI. The CDR3 totals 16 residues. With 2 bases clipped from V and 4 bases from J, the junction kept 9 bases outside the gene matches.

This CDR3 reads CASSPLTSSYEQYF. The CDR3 coding sequence is TGTGCCAGCAGCCCCCTCACAAGCTCCTACGAGCAGTACTTC. This sequence joins TRBV7-8 and TRBJ2-7; D gene ambiguous. From germline, CDR1 is SGHVS and CDR2 FQNEAQ. This CDR3 comprises 14 residues. V gave up 5 bases and J gave up 0 bases, with 11 bases separating them.

V gene TRBV6-4 combines with J gene TRBJ1-2; D possibly corresponds to TRBD1 (5 bases). There are 14 residues in the CDR3. Per germline, CDR1 MRHNA and CDR2 SNTAGT. The V gene lost 5 bases and the J gene lost 8 bases, with 18 bases spanning the gap. CDR3 amino acids: CASSNDSTGNGYTF. The CDR3 DNA sequence: TGTGCCAGCAGTAACGATTCAACAGGAAACGGCTACACCTTC.

Here the CDR3 DNA reads TGCGCCAGCAGCCAAGAGTCCCGTATGAACACTGAAGCTTTCTTT. The encoded protein is CASSQESRMNTEAFF. The chain is built from TRBV4-1 and TRBJ1-1; D unclear. Per the germline V gene, CDR1 is MGHRA and CDR2 is YSYEKL. The CDR3 has 15 amino acids. Between the trimmed V and J ends, which lost 0 bases and 0 bases, there was a span of 8 bases.